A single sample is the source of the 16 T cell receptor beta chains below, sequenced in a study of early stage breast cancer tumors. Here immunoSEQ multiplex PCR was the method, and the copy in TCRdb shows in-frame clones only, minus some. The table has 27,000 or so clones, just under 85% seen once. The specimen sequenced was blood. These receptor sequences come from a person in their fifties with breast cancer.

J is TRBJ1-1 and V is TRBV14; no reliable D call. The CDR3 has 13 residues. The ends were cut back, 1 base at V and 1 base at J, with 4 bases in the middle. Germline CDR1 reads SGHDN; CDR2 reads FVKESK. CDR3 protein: CASSQVANTEAFF. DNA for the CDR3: TGTGCCAGCAGCCAAGTGGCGAACACTGAAGCTTTCTTT.

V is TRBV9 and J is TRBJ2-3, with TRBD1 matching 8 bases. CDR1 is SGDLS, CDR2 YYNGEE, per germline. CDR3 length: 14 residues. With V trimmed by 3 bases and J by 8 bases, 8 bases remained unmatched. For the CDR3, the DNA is TGTGCCAGCAGCGGACAGGGGTCCCGTCGTACGCAGTATTTT. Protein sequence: CASSGQGSRRTQYF.

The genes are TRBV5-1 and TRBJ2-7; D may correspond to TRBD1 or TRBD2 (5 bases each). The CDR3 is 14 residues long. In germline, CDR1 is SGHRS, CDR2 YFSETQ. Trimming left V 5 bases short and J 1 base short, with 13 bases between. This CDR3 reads CASRAETVSYEQYF. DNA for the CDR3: TGCGCCAGCAGAGCGGAGACAGTTTCCTACGAGCAGTACTTC.

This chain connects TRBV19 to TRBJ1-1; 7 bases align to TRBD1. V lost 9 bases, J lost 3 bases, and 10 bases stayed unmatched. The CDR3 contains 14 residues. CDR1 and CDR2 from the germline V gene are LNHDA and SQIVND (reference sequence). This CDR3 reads CASRKRQGDTEAFF. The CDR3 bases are TGTGCCAGCCGAAAAAGACAGGGAGACACTGAAGCTTTCTTT.

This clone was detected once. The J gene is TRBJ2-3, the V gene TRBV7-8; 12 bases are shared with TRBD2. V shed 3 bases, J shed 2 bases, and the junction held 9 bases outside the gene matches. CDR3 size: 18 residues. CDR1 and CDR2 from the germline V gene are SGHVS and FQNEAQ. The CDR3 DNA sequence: TGTGCCAGCAGCTTCAGGACTAGCGGGGTTCGAGTCACAGATACGCAGTATTTT. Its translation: CASSFRTSGVRVTDTQYF.

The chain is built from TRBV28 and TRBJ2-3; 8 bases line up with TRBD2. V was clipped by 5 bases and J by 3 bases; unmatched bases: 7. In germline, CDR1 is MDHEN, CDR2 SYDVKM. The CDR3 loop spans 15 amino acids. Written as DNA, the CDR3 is TGTGCCAGCAGTCGAAGCGGGAGTGGAACAGATACGCAGTATTTT. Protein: CASSRSGSGTDTQYF.

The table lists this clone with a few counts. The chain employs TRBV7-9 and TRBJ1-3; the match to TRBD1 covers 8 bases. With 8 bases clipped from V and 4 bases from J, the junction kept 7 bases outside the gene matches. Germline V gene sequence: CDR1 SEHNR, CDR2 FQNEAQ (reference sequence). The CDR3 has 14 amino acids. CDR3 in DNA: TGTGCCAGCCAGAAGGACAGGGACGGAAACACCATATATTTT. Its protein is CASQKDRDGNTIYF.

The CDR3 region has the DNA TGTGCCAGCAGCATGGAGGGGGGTGAGCAGTTCTTC. Translating gives CASSMEGGEQFF. The V gene is TRBV7-3, the J gene TRBJ2-1; perhaps D is TRBD1 or TRBD2 (6 bases each). The germline V gene has CDR1 SGHTA and CDR2 FQGTGA. V was trimmed by 5 bases and J by 9 bases, leaving 11 bases between them. This CDR3 has 12 amino acids.

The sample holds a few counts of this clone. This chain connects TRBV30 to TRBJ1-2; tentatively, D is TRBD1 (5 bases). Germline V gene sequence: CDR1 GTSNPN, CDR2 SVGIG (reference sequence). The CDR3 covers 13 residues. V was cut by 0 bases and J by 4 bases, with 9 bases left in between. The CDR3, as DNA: TGTGCCTGGAGTGTAACAGGAGGCTATGGCTACACCTTC. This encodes CAWSVTGGYGYTF.

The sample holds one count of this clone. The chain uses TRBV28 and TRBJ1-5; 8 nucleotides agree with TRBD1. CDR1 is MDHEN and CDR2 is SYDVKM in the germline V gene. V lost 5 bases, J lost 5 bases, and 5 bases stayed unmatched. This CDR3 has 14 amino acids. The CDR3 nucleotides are TGTGCCAGCAGTAAGGACAGGGAGTATCAGCCCCAGCATTTT. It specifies CASSKDREYQPQHF.

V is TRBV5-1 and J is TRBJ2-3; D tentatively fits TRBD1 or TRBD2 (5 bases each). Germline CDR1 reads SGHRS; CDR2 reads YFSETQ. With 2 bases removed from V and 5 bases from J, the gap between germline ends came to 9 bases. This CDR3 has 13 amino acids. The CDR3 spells CASSFGTQDTQYF. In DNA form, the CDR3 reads TGCGCCAGCAGCTTTGGGACCCAAGATACGCAGTATTTT.

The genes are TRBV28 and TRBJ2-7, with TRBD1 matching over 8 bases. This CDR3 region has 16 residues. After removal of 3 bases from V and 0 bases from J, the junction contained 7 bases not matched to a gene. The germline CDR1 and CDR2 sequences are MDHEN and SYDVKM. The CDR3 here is CASSLVAGGPSYEQYF. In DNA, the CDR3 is TGTGCCAGCAGTTTGGTGGCAGGGGGCCCCTCCTACGAGCAGTACTTC.

The CDR3 protein is CASSLGGDVDEQFF. DNA for the CDR3: TGTGCCAGCAGCTTGGGGGGGGACGTAGATGAGCAGTTCTTC. V gene TRBV5-4 combines with J gene TRBJ2-1; tentatively, D is TRBD2 (6 bases). Germline CDR1 reads SGHNT; CDR2 reads YYREEE (reference sequence). CDR3 size: 14 residues. The V end lost 0 bases, the J end lost 8 bases, and 12 bases lay between the germline ends.

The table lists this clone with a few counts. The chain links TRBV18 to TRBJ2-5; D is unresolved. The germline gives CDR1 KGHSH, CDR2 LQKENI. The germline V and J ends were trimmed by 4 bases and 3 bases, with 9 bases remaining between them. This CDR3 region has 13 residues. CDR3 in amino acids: CASSQGHKETQYF. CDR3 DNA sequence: TGTGCCAGCTCACAGGGTCATAAAGAGACCCAGTACTTC. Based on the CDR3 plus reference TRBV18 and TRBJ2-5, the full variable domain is NAGVMQNPRHLVRRRGQEARLRCSPMKGHSHVYWYRQLPEEGLKFMVYLQKENIIDESGMPKERFSAEFPKEGPSILRIQQVVRGDSAAYFCASSQGHKETQYFGPGTRLLVL.

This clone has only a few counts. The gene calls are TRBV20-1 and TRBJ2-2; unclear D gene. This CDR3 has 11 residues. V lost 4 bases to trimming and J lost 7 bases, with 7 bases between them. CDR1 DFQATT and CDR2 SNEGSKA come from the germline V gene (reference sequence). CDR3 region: CSAIFVGELFF. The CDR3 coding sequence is TGCAGTGCTATCTTCGTCGGGGAGCTGTTTTTT.

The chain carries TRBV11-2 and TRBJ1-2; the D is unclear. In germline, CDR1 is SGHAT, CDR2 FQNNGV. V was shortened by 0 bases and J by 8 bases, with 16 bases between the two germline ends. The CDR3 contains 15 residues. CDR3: CASSLEGRVGSGYTF. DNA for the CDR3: TGTGCCAGCAGCTTAGAGGGGAGGGTTGGAAGCGGCTACACCTTC.